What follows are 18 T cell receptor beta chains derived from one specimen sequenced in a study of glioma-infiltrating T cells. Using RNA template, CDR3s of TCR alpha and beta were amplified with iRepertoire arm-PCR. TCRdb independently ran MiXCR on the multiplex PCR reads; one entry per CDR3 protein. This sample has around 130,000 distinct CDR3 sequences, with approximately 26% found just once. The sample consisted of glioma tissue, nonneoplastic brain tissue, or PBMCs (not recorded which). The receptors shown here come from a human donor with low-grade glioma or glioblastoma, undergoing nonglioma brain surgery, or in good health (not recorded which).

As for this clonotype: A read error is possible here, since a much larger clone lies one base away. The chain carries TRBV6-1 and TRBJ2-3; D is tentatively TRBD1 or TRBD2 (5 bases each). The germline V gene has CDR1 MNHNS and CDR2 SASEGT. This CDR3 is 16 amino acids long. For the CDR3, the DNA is TGTGCCAGCAGTACTCATTCCGGGACCTCCCAGGATAAGCAGTATTTT. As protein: CASSTHSGTSQDKQYF.

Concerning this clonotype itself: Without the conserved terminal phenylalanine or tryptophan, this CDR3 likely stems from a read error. For the CDR3, the DNA is TGTGCCAGCACCTTCAGGGTTTCGTACACTGAAGCTTTCCTT. Its translation is CASTFRVSYTEAFL. The rearrangement links TRBV6-2 or TRBV6-3 to TRBJ1-1; D may be TRBD1 (5 bases). Germline CDR1 is MNHEY and CDR2 is SVGEGT. V was cut by 7 bases and J by 3 bases, with 15 bases left in between. The CDR3 totals 14 residues.

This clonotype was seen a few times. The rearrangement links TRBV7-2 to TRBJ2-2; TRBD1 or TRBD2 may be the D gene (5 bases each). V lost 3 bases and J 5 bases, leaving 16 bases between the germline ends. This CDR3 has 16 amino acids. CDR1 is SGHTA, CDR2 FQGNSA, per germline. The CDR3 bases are TGTGCCAGCAGCTTTGCTGGGACGGCCAAAACCGGGGAGCTGTTTTTT. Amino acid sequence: CASSFAGTAKTGELFF.

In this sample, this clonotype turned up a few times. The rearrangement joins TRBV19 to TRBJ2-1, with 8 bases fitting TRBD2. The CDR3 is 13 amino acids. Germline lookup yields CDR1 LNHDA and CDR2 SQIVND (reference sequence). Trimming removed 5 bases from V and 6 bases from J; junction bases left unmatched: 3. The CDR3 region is CASSVTSGNEQFF. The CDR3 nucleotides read TGTGCCAGTAGTGTCACTAGCGGCAATGAGCAGTTCTTC. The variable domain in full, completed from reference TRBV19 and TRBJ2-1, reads DGGITQSPKYLFRKEGQNVTLSCEQNLNHDAMYWYRQDPGQGLRLIYYSQIVNDFQKGDIAEGYSVSREKKESFPLTVTSAQKNPTAFYLCASSVTSGNEQFFGPGTRLTVL.

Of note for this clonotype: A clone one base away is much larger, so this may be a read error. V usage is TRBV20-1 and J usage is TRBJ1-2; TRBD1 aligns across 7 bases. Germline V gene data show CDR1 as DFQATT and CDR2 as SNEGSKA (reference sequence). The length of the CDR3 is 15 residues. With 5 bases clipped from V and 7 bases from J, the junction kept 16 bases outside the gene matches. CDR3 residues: CSAPKPGQKMLGYTF. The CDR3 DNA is TGCAGTGCTCCTAAACCGGGACAGAAGATGCTTGGCTACACCTTC.

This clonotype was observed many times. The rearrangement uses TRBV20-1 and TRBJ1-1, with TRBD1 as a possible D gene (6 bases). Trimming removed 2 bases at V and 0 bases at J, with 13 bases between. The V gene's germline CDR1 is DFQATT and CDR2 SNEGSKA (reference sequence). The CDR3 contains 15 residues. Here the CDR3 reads CSARTGINMNTEAFF. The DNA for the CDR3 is TGCAGTGCTAGAACAGGGATAAACATGAACACTGAAGCTTTCTTT.

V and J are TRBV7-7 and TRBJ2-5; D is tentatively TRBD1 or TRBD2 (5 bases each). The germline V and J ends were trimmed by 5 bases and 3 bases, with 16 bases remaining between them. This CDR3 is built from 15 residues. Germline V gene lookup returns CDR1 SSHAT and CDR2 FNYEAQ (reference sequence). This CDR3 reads CASSRDPTTKETQYF. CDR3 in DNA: TGTGCCAGCAGCCGGGACCCGACGACCAAAGAGACCCAGTACTTC. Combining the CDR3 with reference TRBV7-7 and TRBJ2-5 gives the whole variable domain GAGVSQSPRYKVTKRGQDVTLRCDPISSHATLYWYQQALGQGPEFLTYFNYEAQPDKSGLPSDRFSAERPEGSISTLTIQRTEQRDSAMYRCASSRDPTTKETQYFGPGTRLLVL.

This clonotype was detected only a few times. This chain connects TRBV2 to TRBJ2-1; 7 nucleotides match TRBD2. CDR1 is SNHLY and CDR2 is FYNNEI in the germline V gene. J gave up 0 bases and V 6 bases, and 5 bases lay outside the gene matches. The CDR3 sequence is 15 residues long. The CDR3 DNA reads TGTGCCAGCAGCGCTAGCGGTCCCTCCTACAATGAGCAGTTCTTC. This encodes CASSASGPSYNEQFF.

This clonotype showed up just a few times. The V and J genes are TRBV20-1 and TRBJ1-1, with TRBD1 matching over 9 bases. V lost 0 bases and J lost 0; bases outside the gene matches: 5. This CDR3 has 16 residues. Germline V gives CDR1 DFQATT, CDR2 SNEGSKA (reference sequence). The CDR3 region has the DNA TGCAGTGCTAGAGACCCGACAGGGGGGTTGAACACTGAAGCTTTCTTT. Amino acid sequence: CSARDPTGGLNTEAFF.

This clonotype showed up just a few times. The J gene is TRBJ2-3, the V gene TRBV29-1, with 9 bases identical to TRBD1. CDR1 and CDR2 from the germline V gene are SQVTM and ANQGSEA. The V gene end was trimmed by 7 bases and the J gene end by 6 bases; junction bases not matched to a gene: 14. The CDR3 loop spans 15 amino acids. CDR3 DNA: TGCAGCGCAAGACCACAGGGGGCTAAGATCGATACGCAGTATTTT. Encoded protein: CSARPQGAKIDTQYF.

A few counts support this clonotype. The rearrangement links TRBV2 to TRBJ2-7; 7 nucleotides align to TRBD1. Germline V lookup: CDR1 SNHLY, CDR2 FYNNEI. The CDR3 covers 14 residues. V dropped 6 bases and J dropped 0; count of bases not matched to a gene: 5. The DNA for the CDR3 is TGTGCCAGCAGAGGCAGGGGGTCCTCCTACGAGCAGTACGTC. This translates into CASRGRGSSYEQYV.

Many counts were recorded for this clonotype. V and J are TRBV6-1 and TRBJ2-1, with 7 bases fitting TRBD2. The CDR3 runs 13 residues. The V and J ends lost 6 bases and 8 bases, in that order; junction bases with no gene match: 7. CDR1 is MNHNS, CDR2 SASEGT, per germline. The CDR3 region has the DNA TGTGCCAGCAGAAAGCGGGGAGTCTATGAGCAGTTCTTC. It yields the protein CASRKRGVYEQFF.

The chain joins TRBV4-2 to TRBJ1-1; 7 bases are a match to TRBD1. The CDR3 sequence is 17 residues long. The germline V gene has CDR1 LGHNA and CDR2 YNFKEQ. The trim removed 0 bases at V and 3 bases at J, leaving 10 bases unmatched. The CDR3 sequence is CASSQEIGGNRDTEAFF. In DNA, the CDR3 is TGTGCCAGCAGCCAAGAAATAGGGGGCAATCGGGACACTGAAGCTTTCTTT.

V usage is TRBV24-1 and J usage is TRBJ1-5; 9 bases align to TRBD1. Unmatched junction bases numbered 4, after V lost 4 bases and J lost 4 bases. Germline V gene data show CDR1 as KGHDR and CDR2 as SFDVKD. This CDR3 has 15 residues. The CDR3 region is CATSEPGQGNQPQHF. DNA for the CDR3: TGTGCCACCAGTGAACCGGGACAGGGTAATCAGCCCCAGCATTTT.

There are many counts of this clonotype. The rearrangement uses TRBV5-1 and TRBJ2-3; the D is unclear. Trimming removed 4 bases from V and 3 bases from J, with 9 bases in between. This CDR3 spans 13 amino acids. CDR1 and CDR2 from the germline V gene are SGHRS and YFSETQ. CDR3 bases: TGCGCCAGCAGCCCTTTTCGAACAGATACGCAGTATTTT. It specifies CASSPFRTDTQYF.

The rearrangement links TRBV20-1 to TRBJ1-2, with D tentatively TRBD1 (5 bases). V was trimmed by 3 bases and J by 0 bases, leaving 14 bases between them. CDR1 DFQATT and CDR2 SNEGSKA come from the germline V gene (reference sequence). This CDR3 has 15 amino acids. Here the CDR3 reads CSASSWTITNYGYTF. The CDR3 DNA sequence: TGCAGTGCTAGCTCATGGACAATAACTAACTATGGCTACACCTTC.

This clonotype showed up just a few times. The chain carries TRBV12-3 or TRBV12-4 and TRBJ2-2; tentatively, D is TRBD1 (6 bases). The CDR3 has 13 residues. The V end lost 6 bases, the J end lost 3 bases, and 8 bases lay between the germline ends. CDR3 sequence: CASRTGYTGELFF. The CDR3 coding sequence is TGTGCCAGCAGAACAGGGTACACCGGGGAGCTGTTTTTT.

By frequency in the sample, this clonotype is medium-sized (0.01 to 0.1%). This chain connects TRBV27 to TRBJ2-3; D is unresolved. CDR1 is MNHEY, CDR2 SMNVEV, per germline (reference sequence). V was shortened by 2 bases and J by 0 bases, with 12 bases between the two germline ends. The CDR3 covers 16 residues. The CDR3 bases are TGTGCCAGCAGTTTAACAGCCGATACTAGCACAGATACGCAGTATTTT. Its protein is CASSLTADTSTDTQYF.